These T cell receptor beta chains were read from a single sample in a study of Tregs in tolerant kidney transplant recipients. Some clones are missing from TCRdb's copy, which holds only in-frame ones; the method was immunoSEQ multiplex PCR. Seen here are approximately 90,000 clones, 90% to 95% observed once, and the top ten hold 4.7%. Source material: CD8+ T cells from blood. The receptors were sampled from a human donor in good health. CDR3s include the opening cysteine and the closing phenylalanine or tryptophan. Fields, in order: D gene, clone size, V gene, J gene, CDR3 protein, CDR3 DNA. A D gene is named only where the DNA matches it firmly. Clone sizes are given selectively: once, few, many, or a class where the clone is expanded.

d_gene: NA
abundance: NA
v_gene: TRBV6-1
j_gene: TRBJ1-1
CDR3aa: CASRPRGYTEAFF
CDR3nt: TGTGCCAGCAGGCCCCGGGGGTACACTGAAGCTTTCTTT

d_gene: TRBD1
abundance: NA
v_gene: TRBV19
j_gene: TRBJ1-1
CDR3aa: CASSIWDRGNTEAFF
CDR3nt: TGTGCCAGTAGTATTTGGGACAGGGGAAACACTGAAGCTTTCTTT

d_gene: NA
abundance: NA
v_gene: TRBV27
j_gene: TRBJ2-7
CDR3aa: CASRGVPYEQYF
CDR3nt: TGTGCCAGCAGGGGGGTCCCCTACGAGCAGTACTTC

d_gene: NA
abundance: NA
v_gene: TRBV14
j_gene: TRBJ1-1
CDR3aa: CASSQLNSGLNTEAFF
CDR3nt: TGTGCCAGCAGCCAACTTAATTCGGGCCTGAACACTGAAGCTTTCTTT

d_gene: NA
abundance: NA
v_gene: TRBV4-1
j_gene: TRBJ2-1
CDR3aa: CASSLGPWTYNEQFF
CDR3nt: TGCGCCAGCAGCCTAGGGCCCTGGACCTACAATGAGCAGTTCTTC

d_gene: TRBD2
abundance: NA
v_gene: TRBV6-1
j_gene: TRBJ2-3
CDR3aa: CASSEARGTSLTDTQYF
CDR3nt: TGTGCCAGCAGTGAAGCGCGAGGGACTAGCCTCACAGATACGCAGTATTTT

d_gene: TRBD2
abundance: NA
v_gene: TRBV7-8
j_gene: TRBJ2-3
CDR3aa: CASSLEVGGFRADTQYF
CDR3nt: TGTGCCAGCAGCTTAGAGGTCGGGGGGTTTAGGGCAGATACGCAGTATTTT

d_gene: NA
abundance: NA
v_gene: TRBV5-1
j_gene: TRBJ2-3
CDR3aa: CASSLAGTSPSTDTQYF
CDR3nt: TGCGCCAGCAGCTTGGCCGGCACTAGCCCAAGCACAGATACGCAGTATTTT

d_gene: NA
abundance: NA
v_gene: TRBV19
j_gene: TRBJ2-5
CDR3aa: CASSIGGISSETQYF
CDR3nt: TGTGCCAGTAGTATAGGGGGCATATCGTCGGAGACCCAGTACTTC

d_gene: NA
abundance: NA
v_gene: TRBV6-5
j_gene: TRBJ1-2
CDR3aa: CASSPLGPGRGYTF
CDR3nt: TGTGCCAGCAGTCCGCTGGGGCCGGGACGGGGCTACACCTTC

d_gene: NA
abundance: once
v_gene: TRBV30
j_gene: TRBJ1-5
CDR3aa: CAWTGGGSMNQPQHF
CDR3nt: TGTGCCTGGACAGGTGGTGGGTCTATGAATCAGCCCCAGCATTTT

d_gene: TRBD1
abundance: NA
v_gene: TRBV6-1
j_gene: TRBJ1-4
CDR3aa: CASRRTGRNEKLFF
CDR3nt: TGTGCCAGCAGGAGGACAGGGCGGAATGAAAAACTGTTTTTT

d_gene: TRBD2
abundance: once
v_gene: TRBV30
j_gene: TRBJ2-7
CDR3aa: CAVESVAGVYEQYF
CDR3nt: TGTGCTGTGGAAAGCGTAGCGGGAGTCTACGAGCAGTACTTC

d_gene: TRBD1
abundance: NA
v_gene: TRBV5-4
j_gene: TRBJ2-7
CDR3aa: CASSFDRAYEQYF
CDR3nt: TGTGCCAGCAGCTTTGACAGGGCTTACGAGCAGTACTTC

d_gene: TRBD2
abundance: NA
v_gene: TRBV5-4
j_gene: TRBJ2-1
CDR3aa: CASMAHGLAPYNEQFF
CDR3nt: TGTGCCAGCATGGCCCACGGACTAGCGCCTTACAATGAGCAGTTCTTC

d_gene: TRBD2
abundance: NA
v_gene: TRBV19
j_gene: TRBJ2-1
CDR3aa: CASSISGGTSGFVHEQFF
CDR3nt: TGTGCCAGTAGTATAAGCGGGGGGACTAGCGGGTTTGTACATGAGCAGTTCTTC

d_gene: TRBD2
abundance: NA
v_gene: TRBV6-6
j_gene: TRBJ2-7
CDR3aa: CASSSLAGEGYEQYF
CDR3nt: TGTGCCAGCAGTTCCCTAGCGGGAGAAGGGTACGAGCAGTACTTC

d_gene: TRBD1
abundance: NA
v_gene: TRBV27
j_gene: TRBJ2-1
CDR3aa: CASRTGGVYNEQFF
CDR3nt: TGTGCCAGCAGGACAGGGGGCGTCTACAATGAGCAGTTCTTC

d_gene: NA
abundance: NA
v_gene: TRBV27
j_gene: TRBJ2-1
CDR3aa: CASSLLGNEQFF
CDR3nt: TGTGCCAGCAGTTTATTGGGGAATGAGCAGTTCTTC

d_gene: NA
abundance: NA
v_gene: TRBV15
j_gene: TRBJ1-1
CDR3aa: CATSPSGSFEAFF
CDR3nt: TGTGCCACCAGCCCCAGCGGGTCGTTCGAAGCTTTCTTT

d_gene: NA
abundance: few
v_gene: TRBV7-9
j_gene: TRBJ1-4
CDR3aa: CASSFPGPGNEKLFF
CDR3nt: TGTGCCAGCAGCTTCCCGGGACCGGGCAATGAAAAACTGTTTTTT

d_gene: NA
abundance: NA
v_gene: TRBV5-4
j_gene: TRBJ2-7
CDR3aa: CASSFRDTHYEQYF
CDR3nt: TGTGCCAGCAGCTTTCGGGACACCCACTACGAGCAGTACTTC

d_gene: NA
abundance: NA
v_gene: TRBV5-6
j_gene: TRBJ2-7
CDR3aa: CASSLGRVEQYF
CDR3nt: TGTGCCAGCAGCTTGGGCAGGGTCGAGCAGTACTTC

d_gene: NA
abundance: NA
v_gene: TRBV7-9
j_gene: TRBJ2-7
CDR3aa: CASSWSGLSYEQYF
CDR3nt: TGTGCCAGCAGCTGGAGCGGCCTCTCCTACGAGCAGTACTTC

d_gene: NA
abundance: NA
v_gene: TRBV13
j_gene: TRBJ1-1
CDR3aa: CASSLAENTEAFF
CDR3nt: TGTGCCAGCAGCTTAGCTGAGAACACTGAAGCTTTCTTT

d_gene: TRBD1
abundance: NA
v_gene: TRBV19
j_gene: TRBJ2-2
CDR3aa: CASTEGQGGYAGELFF
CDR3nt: TGTGCCAGTACCGAGGGCCAAGGGGGCTATGCCGGGGAGCTGTTTTTT

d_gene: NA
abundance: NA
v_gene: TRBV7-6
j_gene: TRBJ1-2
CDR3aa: CASSPGRYDSGYTF
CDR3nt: TGTGCCAGCAGCCCAGGGCGCTACGACAGCGGCTACACCTTC

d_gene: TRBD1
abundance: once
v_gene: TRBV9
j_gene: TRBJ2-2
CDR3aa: CASSELTGGHTGELFF
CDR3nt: TGTGCCAGCAGCGAACTGACAGGGGGACACACCGGGGAGCTGTTTTTT

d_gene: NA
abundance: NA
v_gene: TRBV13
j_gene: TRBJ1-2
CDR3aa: CASSVMGDEGYTF
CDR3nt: TGTGCCAGCAGCGTGATGGGGGATGAAGGCTACACCTTC

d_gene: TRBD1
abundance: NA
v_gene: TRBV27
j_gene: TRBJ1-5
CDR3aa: CASRLTGGNQPQHF
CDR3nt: TGTGCCAGCAGACTTACAGGGGGCAATCAGCCCCAGCATTTT

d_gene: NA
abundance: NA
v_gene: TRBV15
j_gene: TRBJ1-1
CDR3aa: CATSEMRTEAFF
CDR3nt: TGTGCCACCAGCGAGATGAGGACTGAAGCTTTCTTT

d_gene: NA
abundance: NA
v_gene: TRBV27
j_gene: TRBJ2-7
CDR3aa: CASSLEHSYEQYF
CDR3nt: TGTGCCAGCAGTTTAGAGCACTCCTACGAGCAGTACTTC

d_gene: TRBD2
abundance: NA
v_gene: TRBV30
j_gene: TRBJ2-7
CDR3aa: CACSSLAGGPEQYF
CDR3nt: TGTGCCTGCTCAAGTCTAGCGGGAGGCCCCGAGCAGTACTTC

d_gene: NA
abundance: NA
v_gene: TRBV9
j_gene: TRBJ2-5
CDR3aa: CASSVVGGEETQYF
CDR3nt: TGTGCCAGCAGCGTAGTTGGCGGCGAAGAGACCCAGTACTTC

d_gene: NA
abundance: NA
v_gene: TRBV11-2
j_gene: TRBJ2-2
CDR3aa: CASSLDAIWVDSPNTGELFF
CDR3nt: TGTGCCAGCAGCTTAGACGCAATTTGGGTAGACAGCCCGAACACCGGGGAGCTGTTTTTT

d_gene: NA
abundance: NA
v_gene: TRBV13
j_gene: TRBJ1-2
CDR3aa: CASSMLTGDNYGYTF
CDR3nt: TGTGCCAGCAGCATGCTGACAGGAGATAACTATGGCTACACCTTC

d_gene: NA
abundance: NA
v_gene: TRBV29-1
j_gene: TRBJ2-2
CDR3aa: CSVVDGELFF
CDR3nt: TGCAGCGTTGTTGACGGGGAGCTGTTTTTT

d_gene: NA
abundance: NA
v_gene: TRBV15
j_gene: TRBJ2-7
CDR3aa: CATSTRRDEQYF
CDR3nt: TGTGCCACCAGCACCCGGCGGGACGAGCAGTACTTC

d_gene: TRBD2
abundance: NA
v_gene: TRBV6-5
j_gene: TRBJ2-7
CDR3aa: CASRGLAGVGEQYF
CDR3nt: TGTGCCAGCAGAGGACTAGCGGGAGTTGGAGAGCAGTACTTC

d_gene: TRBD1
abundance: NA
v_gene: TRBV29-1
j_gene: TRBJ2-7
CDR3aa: CSANSGTGVYEQYF
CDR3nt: TGCAGCGCGAACTCCGGGACAGGGGTCTACGAGCAGTACTTC

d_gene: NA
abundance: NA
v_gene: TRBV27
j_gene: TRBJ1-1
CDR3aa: CASSIRGGNTEAFF
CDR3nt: TGTGCCAGCAGTATAAGGGGAGGGAACACTGAAGCTTTCTTT

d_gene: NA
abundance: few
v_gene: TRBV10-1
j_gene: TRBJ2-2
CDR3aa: CASSRANTGELFF
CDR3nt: TGCGCCAGCAGTAGAGCGAACACCGGGGAGCTGTTTTTT

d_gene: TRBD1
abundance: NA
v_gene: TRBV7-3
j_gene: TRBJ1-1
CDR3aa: CASSLPGTGETEAFF
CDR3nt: TGTGCCAGCAGCTTACCCGGGACAGGGGAAACTGAAGCTTTCTTT

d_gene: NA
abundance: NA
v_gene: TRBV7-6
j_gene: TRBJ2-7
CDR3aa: CASSPDPVYYEQYF
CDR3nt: TGTGCCAGCAGCCCGGACCCTGTCTACTACGAGCAGTACTTC

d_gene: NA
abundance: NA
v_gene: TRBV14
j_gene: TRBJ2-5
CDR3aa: CASSQDRDIGIGTQYF
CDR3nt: TGTGCCAGCAGCCAAGATCGGGACATTGGCATAGGGACCCAGTACTTC

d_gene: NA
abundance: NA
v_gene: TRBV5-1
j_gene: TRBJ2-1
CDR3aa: CASSLRGTSSYNEQFF
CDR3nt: TGCGCCAGCAGCTTACGGGGGACAAGCTCCTACAATGAGCAGTTCTTC

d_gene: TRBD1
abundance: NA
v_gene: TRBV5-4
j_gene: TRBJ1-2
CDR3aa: CAGLRRGQDYGYTF
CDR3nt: TGTGCCGGCCTTCGCCGGGGACAGGACTATGGCTACACCTTC

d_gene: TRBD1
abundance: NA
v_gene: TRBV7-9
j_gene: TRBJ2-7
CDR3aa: CASRPGTGGSYEQYF
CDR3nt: TGTGCCAGCAGACCTGGGACAGGGGGATCGTACGAGCAGTACTTC